These 4 T cell receptor beta chains were all obtained from the same sample, sequenced in a study of beta chain features in type 1 diabetes. Of the isolated RNA, all was reverse transcribed, and so the sequenced material was expressed TCRB transcripts. Produced via immunoSEQ multiplex PCR; TCRdb's table is partial and in-frame only. The data hold 850,000 to 900,000 clones, with roughly a sixth observed a single time. The sample taken for sequencing was naive CD4+ T cells from blood. The receptors originated from a woman aged 18-29 years in good health.

The chain has TRBV6-5 and TRBJ1-1, with D uncertain. The CDR3 is 12 amino acids. Between the trimmed V and J ends, which lost 2 bases and 11 bases, there was a span of 12 bases. Germline V gene data show CDR1 as MNHEY and CDR2 as SVGAGI. For the CDR3, the DNA is TGTGCCAGCAGTTACGGGAGCGGGGAGGCTTTCTTT. Amino acids: CASSYGSGEAFF.

This clone was counted between two and nine times. The V gene is TRBV4-2, the J gene TRBJ2-1; the D is unclear. This CDR3 region has 14 residues. Germline V gene sequence: CDR1 LGHNA, CDR2 YNFKEQ. V lost 4 bases, J lost 6 bases, and 13 bases lay in between. DNA for the CDR3: TGTGCCAGCAGCCGAGAAATAGAGCCCAATGAGCAGTTCTTC. Amino acids: CASSREIEPNEQFF.

This clone has only a few counts. V and J are TRBV19 and TRBJ2-7; the D is unclear. The CDR3 is 14 residues long. CDR1 and CDR2 (germline): LNHDA, SQIVND (reference sequence). Trimming left V 3 bases short and J 3 bases short, with 12 bases between. The CDR3 is CASSIRGGVYEQYF. In DNA, the CDR3 is TGTGCCAGTAGTATTCGCGGCGGCGTCTACGAGCAGTACTTC.

This clone was detected only a few times. The J gene is TRBJ2-7, the V gene TRBV2, with D unresolved. This CDR3 has 14 amino acids. CDR1 is SNHLY and CDR2 is FYNNEI in the germline V gene. V shed 7 bases and J shed 1 base, with 14 bases lying between them. The DNA for the CDR3 is TGTGCCAGCACCGAATCTGGGGTTTCCTACGAGCAGTACTTC. Protein product: CASTESGVSYEQYF. Full variable domain (remainder filled in from reference TRBV2 and TRBJ2-7): EPEVTQTPSHQVTQMGQEVILRCVPISNHLYFYWYRQILGQKVEFLVSFYNNEISEKSEIFDDQFSVERPDGSNFTLKIRSTKLEDSAMYFCASTESGVSYEQYFGPGTRLTVT.